The T cell receptor (beta chain) described here comes from a study of T cells after yellow fever vaccination. On the study more broadly: Each low-cell-number fraction was prepared by means of SMART-Seq v4 Ultra Low Input. Study-wide results and limits: Boosting was followed by the reappearance of most primary-vaccination clones (around 95% CD4, roughly 90% CD8).

CDR1 and CDR2 from the germline V gene are LGHDT and YNNKEL (reference sequence). V lost 4 bases, J lost 8 bases, and 15 bases lay in between. The CDR3 loop spans 14 amino acids. This clonotype was seen ten or more times. Its antigen is unknown. Each CDR3 protein is one row after TCRdb ran MiXCR on the 5' RACE reads. In the table there are roughly 160,000 distinct CDR3 sequences, around 7.3% of which are singletons. Sequenced material: CD4+ T cells sorted from PBMCs, taken 4 to 6 days after the first yellow fever vaccination. This rearrangement joins TRBV3-1 to TRBJ2-1; tentative D call: TRBD1 (6 bases). The sequence derives from a man younger than 35 who received the YFV17D yellow fever vaccine. The CDR3, as DNA: TGTGCCAGCAGCCGGAACAGGGCGGGCGATGAGCAGTTCTTC. It codes for CASSRNRAGDEQFF.